These T cell receptor beta chains were read from a single sample in a study of shared clonotypes between healthy human individuals. The protocol was immunoSEQ multiplex PCR, while the TCRdb copy is restricted to in-frame clones and leaves out a portion. This sample carries 400,000 to 600,000 clones, around 79% of them seen once, and the ten largest clones take approximately 12%. The sequencing sample was made of PBMCs. Receptors were obtained from a woman aged 40 to 55 in good health. Some clones in this sample may be carry-over from other donors' samples. The CDR3 runs from the conserved cysteine through the conserved F or W. The order of the fields is D gene, clone size, J gene, CDR3 length, V gene, CDR3 protein, CDR3 DNA. A D gene is named only where the DNA matches it firmly. Expanded clones are given a class, and other clones once, few, many or no size at all.

d_gene: -; abundance: -; j_gene: TRBJ2-3; len: 15; v_gene: TRBV7-2; CDR3aa: CASSLVSGVRAQQYF; CDR3nt: TGTGCCAGCAGCTTAGTGAGCGGAGTTCGGGCGCAACAGTATTTT
d_gene: -; abundance: once; j_gene: TRBJ2-7; len: 12; v_gene: TRBV28; CDR3aa: CASSYFYYEQYF; CDR3nt: TGTGCCAGCAGTTACTTTTACTACGAGCAGTACTTC
d_gene: -; abundance: -; j_gene: TRBJ1-4; len: 15; v_gene: TRBV25-1; CDR3aa: CASSEQGNTNEKLFF; CDR3nt: TGTGCCAGCAGTGAACAGGGGAACACTAATGAAAAACTGTTTTTT
d_gene: -; abundance: -; j_gene: TRBJ2-2; len: 16; v_gene: TRBV5-1; CDR3aa: CASSLTPDKNTGELFF; CDR3nt: TGCGCCAGCAGCTTGACTCCGGACAAAAACACCGGGGAGCTGTTTTTT
d_gene: -; abundance: -; j_gene: TRBJ2-5; len: 13; v_gene: TRBV4-1; CDR3aa: CASSLGLQETQYF; CDR3nt: TGCGCCAGCAGCCTCGGGCTTCAAGAGACCCAGTACTTC
d_gene: TRBD2; abundance: -; j_gene: TRBJ2-2; len: 20; v_gene: TRBV4-1; CDR3aa: CASSQQRLAGGRNRTGELFF; CDR3nt: TGCGCCAGCAGCCAACAACGACTAGCGGGAGGGCGGAACCGCACCGGGGAGCTGTTTTTT
d_gene: TRBD2; abundance: -; j_gene: TRBJ2-1; len: 15; v_gene: TRBV6-5; CDR3aa: CASSYFAGGNNEQFF; CDR3nt: TGTGCCAGCAGTTACTTTGCGGGAGGGAACAATGAGCAGTTCTTC
d_gene: -; abundance: -; j_gene: TRBJ2-3; len: 16; v_gene: TRBV5-4; CDR3aa: CASSLDWNRDTDTQYF; CDR3nt: TGTGCCAGCAGCTTGGACTGGAACAGAGACACAGATACGCAGTATTTT
d_gene: -; abundance: -; j_gene: TRBJ2-5; len: 13; v_gene: TRBV19; CDR3aa: CASSIVSGETQYF; CDR3nt: TGTGCCAGTAGTATAGTTTCAGGGGAGACCCAGTACTTC
d_gene: -; abundance: once; j_gene: TRBJ2-2; len: 12; v_gene: TRBV7-6; CDR3aa: CASSLVASELFF; CDR3nt: TGTGCCAGCAGCTTAGTCGCTTCGGAGCTGTTTTTT
d_gene: TRBD2; abundance: -; j_gene: TRBJ2-7; len: 15; v_gene: TRBV18; CDR3aa: CASSPPTGRTRSQYF; CDR3nt: TGTGCCAGCTCACCACCGACGGGCCGGACTAGGTCGCAGTACTTC
d_gene: -; abundance: -; j_gene: TRBJ1-1; len: 16; v_gene: TRBV5-4; CDR3aa: CASSFGFGQAINEAFF; CDR3nt: TGTGCCAGCAGCTTTGGCTTTGGGCAGGCAATTAATGAAGCTTTCTTT
d_gene: -; abundance: -; j_gene: TRBJ1-5; len: 13; v_gene: TRBV6-6; CDR3aa: CASSYTSNQPQHF; CDR3nt: TGTGCCAGCAGTTACACCAGCAATCAGCCCCAGCATTTT
d_gene: -; abundance: -; j_gene: TRBJ1-1; len: 13; v_gene: TRBV27; CDR3aa: CASSWDSNTEAFF; CDR3nt: TGTGCCAGTTCTTGGGATTCGAACACTGAAGCTTTCTTT
d_gene: -; abundance: once; j_gene: TRBJ1-2; len: 14; v_gene: TRBV28; CDR3aa: CASSLVEVYYGYTF; CDR3nt: TGTGCCAGCAGCCTCGTCGAAGTATACTATGGCTACACCTTC
d_gene: TRBD1; abundance: few; j_gene: TRBJ2-1; len: 15; v_gene: TRBV6-4; CDR3aa: CASSELGQGNHEQFF; CDR3nt: TGTGCCAGCAGTGAACTGGGACAGGGGAATCATGAGCAGTTCTTC
d_gene: -; abundance: -; j_gene: TRBJ2-7; len: 14; v_gene: TRBV5-1; CDR3aa: CASSSAGQSYEQYF; CDR3nt: TGCGCCAGCAGCTCGGCGGGACAGTCATACGAGCAGTACTTC
d_gene: TRBD1; abundance: -; j_gene: TRBJ2-2; len: 16; v_gene: TRBV7-9; CDR3aa: CASSSLRTGRSGELFF; CDR3nt: TGTGCCAGCAGCTCCCTCCGGACAGGGCGTTCCGGGGAGCTGTTTTTT
d_gene: -; abundance: -; j_gene: TRBJ1-1; len: 14; v_gene: TRBV6-6; CDR3aa: CASSYGLTNTEAFF; CDR3nt: TGTGCCAGCAGTTACGGGCTCACTAACACTGAAGCTTTCTTT
d_gene: -; abundance: -; j_gene: TRBJ2-7; len: 16; v_gene: TRBV4-2; CDR3aa: CASSRERTQGAYEQYF; CDR3nt: TGTGCCAGCAGCCGAGAGCGAACCCAGGGTGCCTACGAGCAGTACTTC
d_gene: -; abundance: -; j_gene: TRBJ2-7; len: 16; v_gene: TRBV6-6; CDR3aa: CASSYAVGLSFYEQYF; CDR3nt: TGTGCCAGCAGTTACGCAGTGGGGTTGAGTTTCTACGAGCAGTACTTC
d_gene: -; abundance: -; j_gene: TRBJ2-4; len: 13; v_gene: TRBV15; CDR3aa: CATSRDLANIQYF; CDR3nt: TGTGCCACCAGCAGAGATCTAGCGAACATTCAGTACTTC
d_gene: TRBD1; abundance: -; j_gene: TRBJ2-4; len: 13; v_gene: TRBV11-3; CDR3aa: CASSLGGTGPQYF; CDR3nt: TGTGCCAGCAGCTTGGGGGGGACAGGGCCACAGTACTTC
d_gene: TRBD1; abundance: -; j_gene: TRBJ1-5; len: 13; v_gene: TRBV14; CDR3aa: CASSQGQGQPQHF; CDR3nt: TGTGCCAGCAGCCAGGGACAGGGGCAGCCCCAGCATTTT
d_gene: TRBD1; abundance: -; j_gene: TRBJ2-7; len: 13; v_gene: TRBV28; CDR3aa: CASKTGAGYEQYF; CDR3nt: TGTGCCAGCAAAACAGGGGCCGGGTACGAGCAGTACTTC
d_gene: -; abundance: -; j_gene: TRBJ2-7; len: 16; v_gene: TRBV28; CDR3aa: CASTLQGRGVKYEQYF; CDR3nt: TGTGCCAGCACCCTTCAGGGTAGGGGTGTAAAATACGAGCAGTACTTC
d_gene: -; abundance: -; j_gene: TRBJ1-2; len: 17; v_gene: TRBV4-2; CDR3aa: CASSQALSGTQNYGYTF; CDR3nt: TGTGCCAGCAGCCAAGCCCTCTCCGGGACCCAAAACTATGGCTACACCTTC
d_gene: -; abundance: -; j_gene: TRBJ2-7; len: 12; v_gene: TRBV5-1; CDR3aa: CASSLGAAEQYF; CDR3nt: TGCGCCAGCAGCTTGGGAGCAGCCGAGCAGTACTTC
d_gene: -; abundance: -; j_gene: TRBJ2-1; len: 17; v_gene: TRBV9; CDR3aa: CASSVAGLLASYNEQFF; CDR3nt: TGTGCCAGCAGCGTAGCTGGATTACTAGCTTCCTACAATGAGCAGTTCTTC
d_gene: TRBD2; abundance: -; j_gene: TRBJ2-5; len: 16; v_gene: TRBV27; CDR3aa: CASSGTFSGMGETQYF; CDR3nt: TGTGCCAGCAGTGGAACCTTTAGCGGGATGGGGGAGACCCAGTACTTC
d_gene: TRBD1; abundance: -; j_gene: TRBJ2-7; len: 13; v_gene: TRBV6-6; CDR3aa: CASSGTGPRGGIF; CDR3nt: TGTGCCAGCAGTGGGACAGGGCCGCGCGGGGGAATTTTC
d_gene: TRBD1; abundance: medium-sized; j_gene: TRBJ2-7; len: 16; v_gene: TRBV6-5; CDR3aa: CASSYGTPGGSYEQYF; CDR3nt: TGTGCCAGCAGTTACGGGACCCCAGGGGGCTCCTACGAGCAGTACTTC
d_gene: -; abundance: -; j_gene: TRBJ2-7; len: 15; v_gene: TRBV5-1; CDR3aa: CASSLEGGDTYEQYF; CDR3nt: TGCGCCAGCAGCTTGGAAGGGGGAGACACCTACGAGCAGTACTTC
d_gene: -; abundance: -; j_gene: TRBJ1-5; len: 16; v_gene: TRBV7-2; CDR3aa: CASSLSGNRFNQPQHF; CDR3nt: TGTGCCAGCAGCTTAAGTGGGAACCGATTCAATCAGCCCCAGCATTTT
d_gene: TRBD2; abundance: -; j_gene: TRBJ2-1; len: 16; v_gene: TRBV5-1; CDR3aa: CASSVQDSGGYNEQFF; CDR3nt: TGCGCCAGCAGCGTTCAGGACTCGGGGGGTTACAATGAGCAGTTCTTC
d_gene: TRBD2; abundance: -; j_gene: TRBJ2-3; len: 16; v_gene: TRBV5-1; CDR3aa: CASSLGSSGSGDTQYF; CDR3nt: TGCGCCAGCAGCCTGGGTTCTAGCGGGAGTGGAGATACGCAGTATTTT
d_gene: -; abundance: -; j_gene: TRBJ1-2; len: 12; v_gene: TRBV5-1; CDR3aa: CASSLSGNGYTF; CDR3nt: TGCGCCAGCAGCTTGAGCGGAAATGGCTACACCTTC
d_gene: TRBD1; abundance: -; j_gene: TRBJ1-1; len: 14; v_gene: TRBV19; CDR3aa: CASSTGGGQDHAFF; CDR3nt: TGTGCCAGTAGTACTGGTGGGGGACAGGATCACGCTTTCTTT
d_gene: -; abundance: -; j_gene: TRBJ2-1; len: 14; v_gene: TRBV11-2; CDR3aa: CASSLGTYYNEQFF; CDR3nt: TGTGCCAGCAGCTTGGGGACTTACTACAATGAGCAGTTCTTC
d_gene: -; abundance: many; j_gene: TRBJ1-2; len: 13; v_gene: TRBV5-1; CDR3aa: CASSLASEDGYTF; CDR3nt: TGCGCCAGCAGCTTGGCGTCAGAAGATGGCTACACCTTC